The TCR beta chain described here comes from a study of response to subunit inactivated influenza vaccine. The junction had 10 bases not matched to a gene; V was cut back by 7 bases and J by 5 bases. The CDR3 consists of 15 residues. This clonotype was counted a few times. TCRdb itself ran the RT-PCR reads through MiXCR, one entry per CDR3 protein. There are some 570,000 distinct CDR3 sequences in the sample; 11% occur only once, and 11% lies in the top ten. This sample also appeared in a second study, on T cells expressing NK-cell markers. That paper adds: For TCR beta, cDNA was produced by 5'RACE template switching with UMIs. Just one sequenced donor of eight was HCMV-seronegative, while seven were seropositive. Dominance of the CD3+CD56-NKG2C+ fraction by these clonotypes also held in a few donors.

The specimen comprised PBMCs from blood, sampled on the day of vaccination. The chain links TRBV12-3 or TRBV12-4 to TRBJ1-1; 10 bases align to TRBD1. This sequence originates from a man between 50 and 59 years old who received an inactivated influenza vaccine. In DNA, the CDR3 is TGTGCCAGCAATCCGCGGACAGGGGGTAGGACTGAAGCTTTCTTT. Translating gives CASNPRTGGRTEAFF.